The following is a T cell receptor beta chain sequence with its context. Together with a sample-barcoded 5' primer, a J-beta primer mix was included in a second PCR lasting about 7 to 11 cycles. Every single cDNA molecule received a tag from a template-switch adaptor with 12 random nucleotides. One entry per CDR3 protein results from TCRdb running MiXCR on the 5' RACE reads. The sample yields about 800,000 distinct CDR3 sequences, over 45% seen once. This entry is derived from a study of blood T cells in healthy people across ages. V gave up 4 bases and J gave up 5 bases, with 16 bases separating them. The CDR3 sequence is 16 residues long. Germline loops: CDR1 SGHRS, CDR2 YFSETQ.

The chain joins TRBV5-1 to TRBJ1-6; weak D call: TRBD1 (5 bases). Sequencing was carried out using blood. This clonotype was sampled from a man aged 25-45 years in good health. The CDR3 loop is CASSQVLNRNNSPLHF. The CDR3, as DNA: TGCGCCAGCAGCCAAGTGCTAAACAGGAATAATTCACCCCTCCACTTT.